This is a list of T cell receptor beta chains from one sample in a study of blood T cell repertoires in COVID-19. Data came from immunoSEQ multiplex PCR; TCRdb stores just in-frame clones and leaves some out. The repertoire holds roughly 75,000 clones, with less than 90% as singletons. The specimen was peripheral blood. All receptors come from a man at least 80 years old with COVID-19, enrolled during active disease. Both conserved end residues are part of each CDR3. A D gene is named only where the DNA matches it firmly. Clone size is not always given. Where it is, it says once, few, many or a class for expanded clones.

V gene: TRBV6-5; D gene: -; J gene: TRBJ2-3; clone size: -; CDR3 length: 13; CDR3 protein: CATREPITDTQYF; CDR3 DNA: TGTGCCACCAGAGAGCCGATCACAGATACGCAGTATTTT
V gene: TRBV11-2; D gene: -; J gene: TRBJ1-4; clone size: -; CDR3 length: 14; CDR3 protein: CASRPTGINEKLFF; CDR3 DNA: TGTGCCAGCAGACCAACAGGGATTAATGAAAAACTGTTTTTT
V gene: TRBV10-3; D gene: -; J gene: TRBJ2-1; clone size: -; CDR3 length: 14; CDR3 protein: CAISVNGAYNEQFF; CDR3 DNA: TGTGCCATCAGTGTAAACGGGGCCTACAATGAGCAGTTCTTC
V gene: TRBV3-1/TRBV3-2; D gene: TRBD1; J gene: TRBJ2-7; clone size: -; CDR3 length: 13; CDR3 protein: CASSQTGTYEQYF; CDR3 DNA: TGTGCCAGCAGCCAGACAGGGACCTACGAGCAGTACTTC
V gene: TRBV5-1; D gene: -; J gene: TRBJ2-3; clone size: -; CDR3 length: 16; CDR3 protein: CASSLANPQGTDTQYF; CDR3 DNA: TGCGCCAGCAGCTTGGCCAACCCCCAGGGGACAGATACGCAGTATTTT
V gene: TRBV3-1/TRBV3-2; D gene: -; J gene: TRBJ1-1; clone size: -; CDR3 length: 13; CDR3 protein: CASSQGATTEAFF; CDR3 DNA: TGTGCCAGCAGCCAAGGGGCTACCACTGAAGCTTTCTTT
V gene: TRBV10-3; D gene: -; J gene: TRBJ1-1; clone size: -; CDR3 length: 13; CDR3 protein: CAVRGGRETEAFF; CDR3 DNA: TGTGCCGTCAGAGGTGGGAGGGAAACTGAAGCTTTCTTT
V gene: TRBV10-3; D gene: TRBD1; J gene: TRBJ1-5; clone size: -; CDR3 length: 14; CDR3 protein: CAISESTGVGTQHF; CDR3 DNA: TGTGCCATCAGTGAGTCGACAGGGGTTGGGACCCAGCATTTT
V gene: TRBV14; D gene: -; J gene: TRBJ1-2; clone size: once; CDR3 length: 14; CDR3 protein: CASSQDMAGGGYTF; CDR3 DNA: TGTGCCAGCAGCCAAGATATGGCGGGCGGCGGCTACACCTTC
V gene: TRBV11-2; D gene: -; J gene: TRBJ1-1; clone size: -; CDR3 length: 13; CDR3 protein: CASSLSRDTEAFF; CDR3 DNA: TGTGCCAGCAGCTTAAGTCGGGACACTGAAGCTTTCTTT
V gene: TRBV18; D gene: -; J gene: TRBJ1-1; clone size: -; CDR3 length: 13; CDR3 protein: CASSQGENTEAFF; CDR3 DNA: TGTGCCAGCTCACAGGGAGAGAACACTGAAGCTTTCTTT
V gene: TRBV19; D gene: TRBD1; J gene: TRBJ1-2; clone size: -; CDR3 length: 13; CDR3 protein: CASRDSPNYGYTF; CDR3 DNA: TGTGCCAGTCGGGACAGTCCTAACTATGGCTACACCTTC
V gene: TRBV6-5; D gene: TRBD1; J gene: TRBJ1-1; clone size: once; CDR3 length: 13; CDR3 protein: CASGGTASLEAFF; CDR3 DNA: TGTGCCAGCGGAGGGACAGCGTCATTGGAAGCTTTCTTT
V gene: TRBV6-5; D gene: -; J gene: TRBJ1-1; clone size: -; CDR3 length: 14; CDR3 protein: CASTTTGPGTEAFF; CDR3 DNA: TGTGCCAGCACCACTACTGGCCCGGGCACTGAAGCTTTCTTT
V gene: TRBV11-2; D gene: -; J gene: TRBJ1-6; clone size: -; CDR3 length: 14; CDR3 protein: CASSLNGGNSPLHF; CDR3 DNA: TGTGCCAGCAGCTTAAACGGGGGGAATTCACCCCTCCACTTT
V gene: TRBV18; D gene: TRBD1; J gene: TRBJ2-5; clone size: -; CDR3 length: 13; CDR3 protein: CASSTTGQETQYF; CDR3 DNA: TGTGCCAGCTCCACGACAGGGCAAGAGACCCAGTACTTC
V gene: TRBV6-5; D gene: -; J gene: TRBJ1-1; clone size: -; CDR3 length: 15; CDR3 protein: CASSYSAGMDTEAFF; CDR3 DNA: TGTGCCAGCAGTTACTCCGCAGGGATGGACACTGAAGCTTTCTTT
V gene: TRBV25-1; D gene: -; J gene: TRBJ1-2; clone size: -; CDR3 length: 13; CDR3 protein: CASSEEGAYGYTF; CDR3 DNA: TGTGCCAGCAGTGAGGAAGGGGCCTATGGCTACACCTTC
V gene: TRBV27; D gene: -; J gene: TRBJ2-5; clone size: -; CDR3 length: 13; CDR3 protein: CASSPAPVETQYF; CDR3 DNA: TGTGCCAGCAGCCCCGCCCCGGTGGAGACCCAGTACTTC
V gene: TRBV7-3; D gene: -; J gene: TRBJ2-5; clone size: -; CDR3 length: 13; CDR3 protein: CASSPRRGETQYF; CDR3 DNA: TGTGCCAGCAGCCCCCGAAGGGGAGAGACCCAGTACTTC
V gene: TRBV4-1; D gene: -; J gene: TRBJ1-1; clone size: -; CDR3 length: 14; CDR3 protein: CASSQVQLNTEAFF; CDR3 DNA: TGCGCCAGCAGCCAAGTACAGCTGAACACTGAAGCTTTCTTT
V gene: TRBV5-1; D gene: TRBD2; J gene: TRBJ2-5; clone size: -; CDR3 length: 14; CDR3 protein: CASSFSGAGETQYF; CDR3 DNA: TGCGCCAGCAGCTTTAGCGGGGCGGGGGAGACCCAGTACTTC
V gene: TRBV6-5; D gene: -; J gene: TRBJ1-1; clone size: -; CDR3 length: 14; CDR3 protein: CASSYSTGDTEAFF; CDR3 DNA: TGTGCCAGCAGTTACTCGACCGGGGACACTGAAGCTTTCTTT
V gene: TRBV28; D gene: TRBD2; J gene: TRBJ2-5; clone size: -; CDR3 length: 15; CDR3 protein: CASSNTGSGEGTQYF; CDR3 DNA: TGTGCCAGCAGTAACACAGGATCCGGGGAGGGGACCCAGTACTTC
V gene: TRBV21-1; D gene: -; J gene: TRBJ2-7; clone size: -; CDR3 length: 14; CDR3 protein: CASSKGQVPYEQYF; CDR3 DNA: TGTGCCAGCAGCAAGGGACAGGTCCCCTACGAGCAGTACTTC
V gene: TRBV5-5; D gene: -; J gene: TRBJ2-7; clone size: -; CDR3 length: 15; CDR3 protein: CASSLGPGGFNEQYF; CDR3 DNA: TGTGCCAGCAGCTTGGGGCCAGGGGGGTTCAACGAGCAGTACTTC
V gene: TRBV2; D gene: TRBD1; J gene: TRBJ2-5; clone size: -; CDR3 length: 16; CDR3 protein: CASSDLQGAGQETQYF; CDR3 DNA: TGTGCCAGCAGTGACCTCCAGGGGGCAGGACAAGAGACCCAGTACTTC
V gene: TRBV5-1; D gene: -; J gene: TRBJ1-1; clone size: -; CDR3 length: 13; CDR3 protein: CASSLGGGTEAFF; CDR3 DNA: TGCGCCAGCAGCTTGGGAGGCGGAACTGAAGCTTTCTTT
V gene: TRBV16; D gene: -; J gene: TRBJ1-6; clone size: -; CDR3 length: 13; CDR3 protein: CASSQAENSPLHF; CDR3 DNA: TGTGCCAGCAGCCAGGCGGAGAATTCACCCCTCCACTTT
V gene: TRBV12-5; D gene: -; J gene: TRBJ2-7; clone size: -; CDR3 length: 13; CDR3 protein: CASGLVRVWEQYF; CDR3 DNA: TGTGCTAGTGGTTTGGTACGGGTGTGGGAGCAGTACTTC
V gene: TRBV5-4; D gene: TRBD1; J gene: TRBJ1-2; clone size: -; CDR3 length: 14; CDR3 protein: CASSILGTVAGYTF; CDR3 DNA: TGTGCCAGCAGCATACTAGGGACAGTTGCTGGCTACACCTTC
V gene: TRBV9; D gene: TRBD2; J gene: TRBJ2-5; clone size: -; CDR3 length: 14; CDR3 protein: CASSVGGGGETQYF; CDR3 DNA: TGTGCCAGCAGCGTAGGCGGGGGGGGCGAGACCCAGTACTTC
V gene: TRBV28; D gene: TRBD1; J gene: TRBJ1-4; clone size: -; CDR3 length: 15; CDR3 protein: CASAGTGKTSEKLFF; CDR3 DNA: TGTGCCAGCGCCGGGACAGGGAAGACGAGTGAAAAACTGTTTTTT
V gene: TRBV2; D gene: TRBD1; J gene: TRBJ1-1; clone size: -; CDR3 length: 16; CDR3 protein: CASSRDRAWLGTEAFF; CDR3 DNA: TGTGCCAGCAGTAGGGACAGGGCCTGGCTGGGCACTGAAGCTTTCTTT
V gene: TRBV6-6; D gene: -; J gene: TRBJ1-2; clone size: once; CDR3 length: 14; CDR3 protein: CASSPASRGSGYTF; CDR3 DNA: TGTGCCAGCAGTCCTGCCTCCAGGGGCTCTGGCTACACCTTC
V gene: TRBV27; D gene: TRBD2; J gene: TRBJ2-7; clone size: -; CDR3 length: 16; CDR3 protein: CASSRQRLAASYEQYF; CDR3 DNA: TGTGCCAGCAGTCGTCAGAGACTAGCGGCCTCCTACGAGCAGTACTTC
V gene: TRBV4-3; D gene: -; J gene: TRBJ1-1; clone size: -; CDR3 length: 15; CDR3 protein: CASSTQVELNTEAFF; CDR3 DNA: TGCGCCAGCAGCACACAGGTGGAGTTGAACACTGAAGCTTTCTTT
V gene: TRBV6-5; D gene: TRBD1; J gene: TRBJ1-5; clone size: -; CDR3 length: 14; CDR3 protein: CASRRTGRNQPQHF; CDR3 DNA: TGTGCCAGCAGGCGGACAGGTCGCAATCAGCCCCAGCATTTT
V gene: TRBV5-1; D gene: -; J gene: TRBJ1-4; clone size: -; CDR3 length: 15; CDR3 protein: CASSLGSATNEKLFF; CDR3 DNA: TGCGCCAGCAGCTTGGGCAGTGCAACTAATGAAAAACTGTTTTTT
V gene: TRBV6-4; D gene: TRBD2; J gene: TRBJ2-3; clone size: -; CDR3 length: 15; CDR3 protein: CATKPLAGGGDTQYF; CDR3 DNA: TGTGCCACCAAACCCCTAGCGGGGGGAGGAGATACGCAGTATTTT
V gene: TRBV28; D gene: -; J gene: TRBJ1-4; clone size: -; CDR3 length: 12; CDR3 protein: CASSSYNEKLFF; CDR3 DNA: TGTGCCAGCAGTTCCTATAATGAAAAACTGTTTTTT